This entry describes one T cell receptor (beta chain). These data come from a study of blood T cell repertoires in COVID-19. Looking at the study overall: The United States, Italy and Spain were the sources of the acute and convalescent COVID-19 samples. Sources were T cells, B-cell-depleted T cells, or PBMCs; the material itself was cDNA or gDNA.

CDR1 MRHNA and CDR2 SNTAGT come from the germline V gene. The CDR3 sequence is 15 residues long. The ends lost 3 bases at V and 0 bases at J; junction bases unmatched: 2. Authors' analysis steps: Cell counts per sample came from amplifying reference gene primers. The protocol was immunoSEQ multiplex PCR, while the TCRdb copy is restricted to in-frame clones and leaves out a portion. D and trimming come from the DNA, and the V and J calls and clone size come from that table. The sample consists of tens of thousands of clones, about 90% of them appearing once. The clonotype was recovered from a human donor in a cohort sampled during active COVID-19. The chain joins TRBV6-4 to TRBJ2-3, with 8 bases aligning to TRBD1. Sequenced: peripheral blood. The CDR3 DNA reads TGTGCCAGCAGTGAGACAGGGGCTAGCACAGATACGCAGTATTTT. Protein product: CASSETGASTDTQYF.